The entry below gives a single T cell receptor (beta chain) sequence along with its context. These data come from a study of blood T cell repertoires in COVID-19. For the study at large: COVID-19 samples from acute and convalescent phases originated in the United States, Italy and Spain.

Germline CDR1 SGHRS, CDR2 YFSETQ. Trimming pared 1 base from V and 0 bases from J, leaving 14 bases between. There are 17 residues in the CDR3. Study processing details: Amplification of reference gene primers provided the estimated nucleated cell counts. TCRdb's table, derived via immunoSEQ multiplex PCR, lists solely in-frame clones and lacks some. V, J and clone size derive from that table, while D and trimming were established from the DNA sequence. The sample records 180,000 or so clones, roughly 86% being singletons. This sequence originates from a man in his 70s with acute or convalescent COVID-19. The chain recombines TRBV5-1 with TRBJ2-4; a possible D gene is TRBD1 (6 bases). Sequencing was carried out using peripheral blood. CDR3 nucleotides: TGCGCCAGCAGCTTGCTCACAGGGCCCCGAGCCAAAAACATTCAGTACTTC. Encoded protein: CASSLLTGPRAKNIQYF.